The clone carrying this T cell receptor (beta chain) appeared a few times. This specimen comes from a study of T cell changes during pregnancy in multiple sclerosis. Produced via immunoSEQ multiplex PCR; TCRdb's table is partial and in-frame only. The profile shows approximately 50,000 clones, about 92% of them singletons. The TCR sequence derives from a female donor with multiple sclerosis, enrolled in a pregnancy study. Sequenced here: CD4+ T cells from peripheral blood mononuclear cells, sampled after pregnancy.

The CDR3 protein is CASSYTGGTGVRNTIYF. The CDR3 DNA follows: TGTGCCAGCAGTTATACGGGGGGGACAGGGGTTCGAAACACCATATATTTT. The rearrangement links TRBV11-2 to TRBJ1-3; 10 positions agree with TRBD1. Losses at the gene ends were 6 bases for V and 5 bases for J; bases not matched to a gene: 13. This CDR3 spans 17 amino acids. Per the germline V gene, CDR1 is SGHAT and CDR2 is FQNNGV.